This paragraph covers one TCR beta chain sequence. Its antigen is still unknown. These data belong to a study of T cell repertoires in ileal Crohn's disease. Study-wide background: Over 30% were active smokers at surgery; median disease duration was around 8 years. General observations from the study: Clonality above 26.8% at surgery always came with endoscopic recurrence. Active smokers at surgery had more clonal expansions than non-smokers.

CDR3 length: 13 residues. V shed 4 bases and J 7 bases; nucleotides not matched to a gene: 7. CDR1 GTSNPN and CDR2 SVGIG come from the germline V gene (reference sequence). The time point: proximal margin of the surgical specimen (macroscopically non-inflamed). Eligibility required adulthood, ileal or ileocolonic Crohn's disease and indicated ileocolonic resection. Produced via immunoSEQ multiplex PCR; TCRdb's table is partial and in-frame only. The repertoire has around 7,300 clones, about three quarters of them found once; the top ten carry roughly 44%. Sequencing input: ileal tissue. V is TRBV30 and J is TRBJ2-4; 7 nucleotides agree with TRBD1. The TCR was taken from an adult with Crohn's disease. The CDR3: CAWTFKGANIQYF. The CDR3 DNA reads as TGTGCCTGGACTTTTAAGGGGGCGAACATTCAGTACTTC. Full variable domain (remainder filled in from reference TRBV30 and TRBJ2-4): SQTIHQWPATLVQPVGSPLSLECTVEGTSNPNLYWYRQAAGRGLQLLFYSVGIGQISSEVPQNLSASRPQDRQFILSSKKLLLSDSGFYLCAWTFKGANIQYFGAGTRLSVL.